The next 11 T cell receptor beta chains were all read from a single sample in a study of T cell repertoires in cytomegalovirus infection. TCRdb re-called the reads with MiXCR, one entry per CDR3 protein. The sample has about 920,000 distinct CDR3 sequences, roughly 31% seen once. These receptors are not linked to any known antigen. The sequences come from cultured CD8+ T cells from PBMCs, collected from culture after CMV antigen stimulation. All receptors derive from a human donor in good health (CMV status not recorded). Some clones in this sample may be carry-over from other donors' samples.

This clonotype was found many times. CDR3 bases: TGCGCCAGCAGCCAAGCAGTGAACACTGAAGCTTTCTTT. Encoded protein: CASSQAVNTEAFF. V usage is TRBV4-1 and J usage is TRBJ1-1; D call uncertain. Trimming removed 1 base at V and 0 bases at J, with 3 bases between. The germline gives CDR1 MGHRA, CDR2 YSYEKL. CDR3 size: 13 residues.

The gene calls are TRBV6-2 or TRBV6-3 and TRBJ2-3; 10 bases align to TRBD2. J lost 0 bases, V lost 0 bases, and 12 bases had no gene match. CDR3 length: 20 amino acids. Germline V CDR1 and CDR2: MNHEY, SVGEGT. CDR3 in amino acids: CASSYSGSGLARESTDTQYF. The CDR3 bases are TGTGCCAGCAGTTACTCTGGGTCGGGACTAGCGAGGGAGAGCACAGATACGCAGTATTTT.

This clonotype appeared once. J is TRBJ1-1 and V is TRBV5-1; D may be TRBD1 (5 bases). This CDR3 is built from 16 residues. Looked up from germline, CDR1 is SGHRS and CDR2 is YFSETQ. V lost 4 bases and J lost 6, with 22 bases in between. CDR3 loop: CASSPRGGMRIPEAFF. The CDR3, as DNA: TGCGCCAGCAGCCCCCGCGGGGGAATGAGAATACCTGAAGCTTTCTTT.

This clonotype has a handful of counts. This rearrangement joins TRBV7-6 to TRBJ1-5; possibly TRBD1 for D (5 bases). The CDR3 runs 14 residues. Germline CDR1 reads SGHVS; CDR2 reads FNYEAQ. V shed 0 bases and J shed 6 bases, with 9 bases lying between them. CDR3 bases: TGTGCCAGCAGCTTAGCGGGGGGTAGTCAGCCCCAGCATTTT. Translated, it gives CASSLAGGSQPQHF.

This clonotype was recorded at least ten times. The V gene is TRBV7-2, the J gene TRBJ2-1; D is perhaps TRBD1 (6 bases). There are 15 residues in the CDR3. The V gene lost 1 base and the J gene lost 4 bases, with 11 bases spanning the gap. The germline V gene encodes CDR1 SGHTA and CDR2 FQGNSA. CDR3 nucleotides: TGTGCCAGCAGCTTAGAGCAGGGGTTGTACAATGAGCAGTTCTTC. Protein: CASSLEQGLYNEQFF.

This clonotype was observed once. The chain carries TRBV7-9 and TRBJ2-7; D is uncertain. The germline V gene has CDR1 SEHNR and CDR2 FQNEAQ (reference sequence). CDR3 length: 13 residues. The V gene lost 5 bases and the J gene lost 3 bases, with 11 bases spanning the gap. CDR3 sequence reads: CASSPALSYEQYV. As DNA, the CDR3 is TGTGCCAGCAGCCCAGCCTTGAGCTACGAGCAGTACGTC.

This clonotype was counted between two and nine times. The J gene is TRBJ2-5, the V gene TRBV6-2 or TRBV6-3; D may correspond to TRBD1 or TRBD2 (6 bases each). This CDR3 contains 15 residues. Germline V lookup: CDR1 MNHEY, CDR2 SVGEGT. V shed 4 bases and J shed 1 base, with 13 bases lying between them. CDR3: CASSFGGEPQETQYF. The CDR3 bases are TGTGCCAGCAGTTTCGGGGGCGAACCCCAAGAGACCCAGTACTTC.

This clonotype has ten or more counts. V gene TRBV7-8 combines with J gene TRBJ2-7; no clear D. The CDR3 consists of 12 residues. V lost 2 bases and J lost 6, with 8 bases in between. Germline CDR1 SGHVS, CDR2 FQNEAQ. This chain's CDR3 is CASSLNIREQYV. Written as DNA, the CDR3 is TGTGCCAGCAGCTTAAACATTCGCGAGCAGTACGTC.

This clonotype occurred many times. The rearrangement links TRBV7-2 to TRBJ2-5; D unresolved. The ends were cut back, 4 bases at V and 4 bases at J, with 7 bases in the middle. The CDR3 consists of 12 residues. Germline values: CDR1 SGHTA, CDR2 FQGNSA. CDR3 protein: CASSYIAETQYF. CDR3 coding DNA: TGTGCCAGCAGCTATATTGCAGAGACCCAGTACTTC.

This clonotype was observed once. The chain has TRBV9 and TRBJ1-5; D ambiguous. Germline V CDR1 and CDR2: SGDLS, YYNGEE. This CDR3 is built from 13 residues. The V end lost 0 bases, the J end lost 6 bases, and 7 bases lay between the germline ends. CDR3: CASSVDTGQPQHF. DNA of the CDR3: TGTGCCAGCAGCGTAGACACCGGTCAGCCCCAGCATTTT.

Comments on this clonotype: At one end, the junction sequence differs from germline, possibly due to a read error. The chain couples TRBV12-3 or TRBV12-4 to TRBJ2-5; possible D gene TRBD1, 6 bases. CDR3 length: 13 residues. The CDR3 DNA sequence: TGTGTCAGCAGTGCGTCAGGGGAAGAGACCCAGTACTTC. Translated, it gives CVSSASGEETQYF.